What follows are 17 T cell receptor beta chains derived from one specimen sequenced in a study of T cell responses to AZD1222 COVID-19 vaccine. Libraries were prepared by immunoSEQ multiplex PCR; TCRdb keeps only in-frame clonotypes and omits some of them. The table has 90,000 to 150,000 clones, around 92% seen once. This specimen consisted of peripheral blood, obtained on day 0 of AZD1222 vaccination. These receptors were obtained from an adult in good health.

This clone was counted once. J is TRBJ2-3 and V is TRBV20-1, with TRBD2 matching over 8 bases. The CDR3 loop spans 13 amino acids. In germline, CDR1 is DFQATT, CDR2 SNEGSKA (reference sequence). The ends lost 3 bases at V and 5 bases at J; junction bases unmatched: 4. CDR3 DNA: TGCAGTGCTAGTGCGGGGGGCAAAGATACGCAGTATTTT. Translated, it gives CSASAGGKDTQYF.

The chain links TRBV4-1 to TRBJ1-5; D is perhaps TRBD1 (5 bases). This CDR3 region has 15 residues. Trimming removed 2 bases at V and 1 base at J, with 9 bases between. Per germline, CDR1 MGHRA and CDR2 YSYEKL. Written as DNA, the CDR3 is TGCGCCAGCAGCCAAATCTCAGGGAGCAATCAGCCCCAGCATTTT. Translating gives CASSQISGSNQPQHF.

This chain joins TRBV5-4 and TRBJ2-3; D remains unclear. The CDR3 has 14 residues. Germline CDR1 is SGHNT and CDR2 is YYREEE (reference sequence). V was shortened by 3 bases and J by 3 bases, with 11 bases between the two germline ends. This CDR3 reads CASSWGTETDTQYF. DNA for the CDR3: TGTGCCAGCAGCTGGGGAACGGAGACAGATACGCAGTATTTT.

CDR3 in DNA: TGTGCCAGCACGGACCCCCGGACCTACGAGCAGTACTTC. As protein: CASTDPRTYEQYF. This chain uses TRBV6-5 with TRBJ2-7; D is uncertain. The germline CDR1 and CDR2 sequences are MNHEY and SVGAGI. The CDR3 extends over 13 amino acids. With 7 bases removed from V and 2 bases from J, the gap between germline ends came to 12 bases.

The chain joins TRBV30 to TRBJ2-3, with 8 bases aligning to TRBD1. Germline CDR1 and CDR2: GTSNPN and SVGIG (reference sequence). Trimming cost V 3 bases and J 4 bases; bases outside gene matches: 6. The CDR3 contains 14 residues. CDR3: CAWRRGQAADTQYF. Written as DNA, the CDR3 is TGTGCCTGGAGGAGGGGACAGGCCGCAGATACGCAGTATTTT.

The chain joins TRBV28 to TRBJ1-1, with a possible D match to TRBD1 (6 bases). The V gene's germline CDR1 is MDHEN and CDR2 SYDVKM. The V end lost 11 bases, the J end lost 4 bases, and 23 bases lay between the germline ends. The CDR3 totals 15 residues. CDR3 sequence (DNA): TGTGCCTCTACGGGAGGGGGAGCGGGAGGCACTGAAGCTTTCTTT. It specifies CASTGGGAGGTEAFF.

This chain links TRBV7-2 with TRBJ2-3; D possibly corresponds to TRBD2 (6 bases). This CDR3 has 15 amino acids. The ends were cut back, 1 base at V and 6 bases at J, with 14 bases in the middle. Germline V gives CDR1 SGHTA, CDR2 FQGNSA. CDR3 DNA sequence: TGTGCCAGCAGCTTAGTGGGACTGGCCCCGGATACGCAGTATTTT. This gives the protein CASSLVGLAPDTQYF.

J is TRBJ1-6 and V is TRBV19; D is perhaps TRBD1 (6 bases). CDR1 and CDR2 from the germline V gene are LNHDA and SQIVND (reference sequence). Trimming left V 7 bases short and J 7 bases short, with 17 bases between. This CDR3 spans 15 amino acids. CDR3 nucleotide sequence: TGTGCCAGTAACCTATCCGACAGGCGAAATTCACCCCTCCACTTT. Translating gives CASNLSDRRNSPLHF.

The chain couples TRBV2 to TRBJ2-6; 7 positions agree with TRBD2. After removal of 6 bases from V and 4 bases from J, the junction contained 9 bases not matched to a gene. The CDR3 has 16 residues. Germline V gene lookup returns CDR1 SNHLY and CDR2 FYNNEI. The CDR3, as DNA: TGTGCCAGCAGCGCCCGCGGGGGAACAGGGGCCAACGTCCTGACTTTC. Translating it yields CASSARGGTGANVLTF.

This chain connects TRBV10-3 to TRBJ1-1, with 7 nucleotides matching TRBD1. The CDR3 totals 15 residues. V shed 5 bases and J 1 base; nucleotides not matched to a gene: 7. Germline loops: CDR1 ENHRY, CDR2 SYGVKD. The CDR3 nucleotides are TGTGCCATCAGTTCTACAGGGGCTACGAACACTGAAGCTTTCTTT. It is translated as CAISSTGATNTEAFF.

V gene TRBV4-1 combines with J gene TRBJ2-3, with D uncertain. The V end was cut by 2 bases, the J end by 5 bases, with 5 bases between. This CDR3 contains 12 residues. Germline V lookup: CDR1 MGHRA, CDR2 YSYEKL. The CDR3 DNA is TGCGCCAGCAGCCAACCCCAAGATACGCAGTATTTT. It is translated as CASSQPQDTQYF.

The rearrangement uses TRBV3-1 (or the pseudogene TRBV3-2) and TRBJ2-4, with D possibly matching TRBD2 (6 bases). The CDR3 is 17 residues long. The V gene lost 0 bases and the J gene lost 1 base, with 13 bases spanning the gap. Per germline, CDR1 LGHDT and CDR2 YNNKEL (reference sequence). CDR3 bases: TGTGCCAGCAGCCAAGATAGACGCGGGGTGGCCAAAAACATTCAGTACTTC. It encodes CASSQDRRGVAKNIQYF.

The V gene is TRBV28, the J gene TRBJ1-1; 7 nucleotides match TRBD1. The CDR3 contains 15 residues. With V trimmed by 5 bases and J by 1 base, 7 bases remained unmatched. Germline V gives CDR1 MDHEN, CDR2 SYDVKM. This CDR3 is CASSPWTGQNTEAFF. The CDR3 bases are TGTGCCAGCAGTCCATGGACAGGCCAGAACACTGAAGCTTTCTTT.

Turning to this clone: Other DNA sequences in this specimen translate into the identical CDR3. The chain is built from TRBV10-1 and TRBJ1-1, with no clear D. Germline CDR1 WNHNN, CDR2 SYGVQD (reference sequence). The CDR3 runs to 13 residues. Trimming stripped 4 bases from V and 1 base from J, with 7 bases between. The CDR3 nucleotides are TGCGCCAGCAGTGCGGACGGGAACACTGAAGCTTTCTTT. Its protein product is CASSADGNTEAFF.

The chain combines TRBV18 with TRBJ1-1; D not certain. Germline V lookup: CDR1 KGHSH, CDR2 LQKENI. The CDR3 runs 14 residues. Trimming took 4 bases from V and 1 from J, leaving 10 bases between them. This CDR3 is CASSLGPSNTEAFF. The CDR3 coding sequence is TGTGCCAGCTCACTAGGACCGTCGAACACTGAAGCTTTCTTT. Together with reference TRBV18 and TRBJ1-1, the CDR3 gives the full variable domain: NAGVMQNPRHLVRRRGQEARLRCSPMKGHSHVYWYRQLPEEGLKFMVYLQKENIIDESGMPKERFSAEFPKEGPSILRIQQVVRGDSAAYFCASSLGPSNTEAFFGQGTRLTVV.

V gene TRBV27 combines with J gene TRBJ1-5; D may be TRBD1 (5 bases). V shed 4 bases and J shed 7 bases, with 8 bases lying between them. This CDR3 has 12 amino acids. Per germline, CDR1 MNHEY and CDR2 SMNVEV (reference sequence). The CDR3 sequence is CASSSQGQPQHF. DNA for the CDR3: TGTGCCAGCAGTTCCCAGGGCCAGCCCCAGCATTTT.

This clone came up a few times. An end of the junction does not agree with germline; a read error may underlie this. The chain recombines TRBV6-5 with TRBJ2-7, with 8 bases matching TRBD1. Germline V gives CDR1 MNHEY, CDR2 SVGAGI. There are 14 residues in the CDR3. In nucleotides, the CDR3 is TGTGCAAGCACGGGACAGGACTCCTCCTACGAGCAGTACTTC. Its translation: CASTGQDSSYEQYF.